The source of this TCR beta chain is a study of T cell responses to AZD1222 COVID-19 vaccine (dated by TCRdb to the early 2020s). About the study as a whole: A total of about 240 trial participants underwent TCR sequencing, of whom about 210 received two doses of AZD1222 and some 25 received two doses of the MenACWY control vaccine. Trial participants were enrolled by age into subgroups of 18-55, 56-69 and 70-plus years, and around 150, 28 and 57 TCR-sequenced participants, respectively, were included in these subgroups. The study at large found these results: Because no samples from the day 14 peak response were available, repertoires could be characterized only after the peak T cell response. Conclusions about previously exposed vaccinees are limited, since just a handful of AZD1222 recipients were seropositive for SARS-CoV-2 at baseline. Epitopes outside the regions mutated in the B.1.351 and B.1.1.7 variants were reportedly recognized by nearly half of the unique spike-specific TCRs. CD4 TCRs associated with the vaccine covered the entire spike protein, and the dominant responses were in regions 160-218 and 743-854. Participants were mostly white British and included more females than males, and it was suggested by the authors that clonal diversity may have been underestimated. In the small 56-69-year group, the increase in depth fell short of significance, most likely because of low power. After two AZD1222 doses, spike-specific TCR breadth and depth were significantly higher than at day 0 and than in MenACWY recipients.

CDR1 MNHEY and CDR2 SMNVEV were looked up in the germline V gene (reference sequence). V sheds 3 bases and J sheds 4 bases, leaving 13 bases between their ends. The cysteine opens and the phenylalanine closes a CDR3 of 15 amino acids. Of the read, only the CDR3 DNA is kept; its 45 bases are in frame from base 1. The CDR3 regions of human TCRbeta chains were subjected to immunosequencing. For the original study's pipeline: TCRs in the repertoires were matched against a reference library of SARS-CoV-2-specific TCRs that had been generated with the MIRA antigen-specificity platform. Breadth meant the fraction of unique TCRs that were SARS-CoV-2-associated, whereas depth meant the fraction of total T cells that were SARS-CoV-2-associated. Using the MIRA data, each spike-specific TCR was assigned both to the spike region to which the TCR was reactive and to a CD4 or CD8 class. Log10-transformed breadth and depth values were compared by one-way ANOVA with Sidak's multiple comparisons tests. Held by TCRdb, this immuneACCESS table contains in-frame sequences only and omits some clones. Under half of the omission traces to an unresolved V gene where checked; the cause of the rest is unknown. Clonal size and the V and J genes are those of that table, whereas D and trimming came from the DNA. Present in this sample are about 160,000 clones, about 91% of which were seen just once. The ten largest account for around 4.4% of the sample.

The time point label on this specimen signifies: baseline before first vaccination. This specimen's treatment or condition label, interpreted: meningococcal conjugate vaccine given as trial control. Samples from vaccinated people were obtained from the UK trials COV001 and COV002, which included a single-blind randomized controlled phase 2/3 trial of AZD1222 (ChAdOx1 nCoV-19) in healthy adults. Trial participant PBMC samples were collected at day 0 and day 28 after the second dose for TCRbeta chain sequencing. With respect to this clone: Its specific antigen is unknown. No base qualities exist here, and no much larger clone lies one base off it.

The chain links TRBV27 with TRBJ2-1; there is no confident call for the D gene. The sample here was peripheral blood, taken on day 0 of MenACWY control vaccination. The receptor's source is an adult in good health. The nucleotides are TGTGCCAGCAGTTTCTCTCCAGGATCTTACAATGAGCAGTTCTTC. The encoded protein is CASSFSPGSYNEQFF.